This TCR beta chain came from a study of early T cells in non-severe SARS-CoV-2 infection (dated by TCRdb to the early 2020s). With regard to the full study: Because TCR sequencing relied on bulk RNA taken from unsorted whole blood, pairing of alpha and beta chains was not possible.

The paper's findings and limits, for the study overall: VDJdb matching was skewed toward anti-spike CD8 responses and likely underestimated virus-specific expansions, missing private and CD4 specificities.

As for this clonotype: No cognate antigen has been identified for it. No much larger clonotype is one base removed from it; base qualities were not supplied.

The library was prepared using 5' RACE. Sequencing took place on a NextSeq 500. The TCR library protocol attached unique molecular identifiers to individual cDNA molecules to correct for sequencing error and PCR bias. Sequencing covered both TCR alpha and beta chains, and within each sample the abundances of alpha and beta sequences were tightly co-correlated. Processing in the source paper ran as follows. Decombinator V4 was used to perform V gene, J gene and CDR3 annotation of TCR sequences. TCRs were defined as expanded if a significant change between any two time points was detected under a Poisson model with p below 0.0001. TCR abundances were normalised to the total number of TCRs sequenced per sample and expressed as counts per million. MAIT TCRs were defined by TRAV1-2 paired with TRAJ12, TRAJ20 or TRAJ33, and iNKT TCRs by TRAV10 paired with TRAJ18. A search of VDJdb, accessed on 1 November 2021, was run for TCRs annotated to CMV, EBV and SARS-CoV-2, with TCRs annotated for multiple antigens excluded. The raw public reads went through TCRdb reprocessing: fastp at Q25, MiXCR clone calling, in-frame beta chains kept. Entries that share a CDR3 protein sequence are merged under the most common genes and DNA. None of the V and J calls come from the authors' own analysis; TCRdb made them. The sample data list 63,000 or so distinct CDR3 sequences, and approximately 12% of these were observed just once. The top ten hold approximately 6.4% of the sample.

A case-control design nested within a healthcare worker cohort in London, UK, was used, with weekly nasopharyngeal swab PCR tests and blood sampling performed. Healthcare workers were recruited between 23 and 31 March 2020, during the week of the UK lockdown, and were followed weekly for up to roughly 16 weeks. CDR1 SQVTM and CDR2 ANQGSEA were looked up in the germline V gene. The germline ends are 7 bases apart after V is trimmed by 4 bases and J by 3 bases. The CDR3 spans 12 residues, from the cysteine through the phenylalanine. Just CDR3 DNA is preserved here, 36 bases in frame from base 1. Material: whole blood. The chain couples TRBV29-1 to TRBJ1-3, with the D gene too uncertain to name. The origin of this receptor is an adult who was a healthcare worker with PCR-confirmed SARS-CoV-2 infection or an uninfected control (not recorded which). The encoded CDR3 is CSVGGVGNTIYF. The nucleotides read TGCAGCGTTGGCGGGGTTGGAAACACCATATATTTT.